A single sample gave rise to the 29 T cell receptor beta chains below, sequenced in a study of cytomegalovirus exposure and HLA in healthy donors. In the PCR, 60 Vbeta and 13 Jbeta primers were used. Profiling relied on immunoSEQ multiplex PCR, and the TCRdb table lists in-frame clones only, not all of them. The sample records hundreds of thousands of clones, under 70% being singletons. Material: PBMCs. These receptors originate from a man in his forties or fifties in good health and CMV-seropositive.

This chain links TRBV6-6 with TRBJ2-1; D unclear. Trimming cost V 0 bases and J 10 bases, with 7 bases left between them. This CDR3 contains 12 residues. The germline gives CDR1 MNHNY, CDR2 SVGAGI (reference sequence). CDR3 sequence: CASSYSRWEQFF. As DNA, the CDR3 is TGTGCCAGCAGTTACTCGAGGTGGGAGCAGTTCTTC.

The rearrangement joins TRBV6-1 to TRBJ2-3; 9 positions match TRBD2. There are 16 residues in the CDR3. V lost 3 bases, J lost 1 base, and 5 bases stayed unmatched. Germline V gives CDR1 MNHNS, CDR2 SASEGT. The CDR3 loop reads CASSDSLAGRTDTQYF. The CDR3 DNA reads as TGTGCCAGCAGTGATTCTCTAGCGGGGCGCACAGATACGCAGTATTTT.

The CDR3 region has the DNA TGTGCCAGCAGCTTATCGGGGGGGCAGTACGAGCAGTACTTC. This translates into CASSLSGGQYEQYF. The rearrangement joins TRBV7-2 to TRBJ2-7; 8 bases match TRBD2. V gave up 2 bases and J gave up 4 bases; unmatched junction bases: 4. CDR3 size: 14 residues. Germline lookup yields CDR1 SGHTA and CDR2 FQGNSA.

For this clone: In the same sample, other DNA sequences code for this CDR3. The rearrangement joins TRBV5-1 to TRBJ1-1; D possibly corresponds to TRBD1 (5 bases). Germline V CDR1 and CDR2: SGHRS, YFSETQ. Between the trimmed V and J ends, which lost 1 base and 3 bases, there was a span of 7 bases. This CDR3 is 13 amino acids long. CDR3 in amino acids: CASSLTGDTEAFF. The CDR3 DNA follows: TGCGCCAGCAGCTTGACGGGGGACACTGAAGCTTTCTTT. Full variable domain (outside the CDR3, taken from reference TRBV5-1 and TRBJ1-1): KAGVTQTPRYLIKTRGQQVTLSCSPISGHRSVSWYQQTPGQGLQFLFEYFSETQRNKGNFPGRFSGRQFSNSRSEMNVSTLELGDSALYLCASSLTGDTEAFFGQGTRLTVV.

This sequence joins TRBV4-1 and TRBJ2-1; 9 nucleotides line up with TRBD2. This CDR3 spans 19 amino acids. Germline CDR1 is MGHRA and CDR2 is YSYEKL. Trimming at V came to 5 bases and at J to 0 bases, leaving 14 bases not matched to a gene. The CDR3 nucleotides are TGCGCCAGCAGCTACCTAACGGGGCTAGCGGGACTCTCCTACAATGAGCAGTTCTTC. This translates into CASSYLTGLAGLSYNEQFF.

CDR3 region: CASSFRTGVIFDTQYF. As DNA, the CDR3 is TGTGCCAGCAGCTTCCGGACAGGGGTTATATTCGATACGCAGTATTTT. The genes are TRBV7-8 and TRBJ2-3; 9 bases match TRBD1. Per the germline V gene, CDR1 is SGHVS and CDR2 is FQNEAQ. The ends lost 3 bases at V and 6 bases at J; junction bases unmatched: 10. This CDR3 is built from 16 residues.

V is TRBV11-2 and J is TRBJ2-7; D perhaps matches TRBD1 (6 bases). Trimming left V 5 bases short and J 5 bases short, with 13 bases between. CDR3 size: 13 residues. The germline CDR1 and CDR2 sequences are SGHAT and FQNNGV. CDR3 coding DNA: TGTGCCAGCAGCCCACAACAGGGTAACGAGCAGTACTTC. Its protein is CASSPQQGNEQYF.

The rearrangement joins TRBV6-1 to TRBJ1-6; D not resolved. CDR3 length: 13 amino acids. Germline-derived CDR1 and CDR2 are MNHNS and SASEGT. The V gene lost 8 bases and the J gene lost 6 bases, with 11 bases spanning the gap. The CDR3: CASSAAGNSPLHF. Here the CDR3 DNA reads TGTGCCAGCTCCGCGGCGGGTAATTCACCCCTCCACTTT.

This clone was seen a few times. The chain couples TRBV27 to TRBJ2-5, with 7 positions matching TRBD1. Judging by the DNA end, TRBJ2-7 fits better; the J call may be wrong. The CDR3 sequence is 13 residues long. Germline V gene lookup returns CDR1 MNHEY and CDR2 SMNVEV (reference sequence). CDR3 protein: CASSPGGPYEQYF. The CDR3 nucleotides read TGTGCCAGCAGTCCAGGGGGTCCCTACGAGCAGTACTTC.

The V and J genes are TRBV5-1 and TRBJ1-1, with a weak D call TRBD1 (5 bases). This CDR3 spans 14 amino acids. Per the germline V gene, CDR1 is SGHRS and CDR2 is YFSETQ. Trimming removed 3 bases at V and 3 bases at J, with 12 bases between. The CDR3 DNA reads TGCGCCAGCAGCTGGGGCGGCGGCTACACTGAAGCTTTCTTT. The encoded protein is CASSWGGGYTEAFF.

This clone showed up just a few times. The V gene is TRBV5-1, the J gene TRBJ1-2; 10 positions agree with TRBD1. Per germline, CDR1 SGHRS and CDR2 YFSETQ. This CDR3 has 14 amino acids. With V trimmed by 3 bases and J by 8 bases, 7 bases remained unmatched. CDR3 protein: CASSSSGTGVGYTF. The CDR3 DNA reads TGCGCCAGCAGCTCTTCCGGGACAGGGGTCGGCTACACCTTC.

This clone was seen once. The CDR3 DNA is TGCGCCAGCAGCCGCGCCGGGACAGGGTTGAACGAGCAGTACTTC. This gives the protein CASSRAGTGLNEQYF. The chain uses TRBV5-1 and TRBJ2-5; 9 nucleotides align to TRBD1. The J call may be in error: the DNA end matches TRBJ2-7 better. The CDR3 contains 15 residues. Germline assignment: CDR1 SGHRS and CDR2 YFSETQ.

This clone appeared a few times. The chain has TRBV12-5 and TRBJ1-2, with 7 bases matching TRBD1. V lost 7 bases, J lost 1 base, and 15 bases stayed unmatched. The germline V gene has CDR1 LGHNT and CDR2 FRNRAP. This CDR3 spans 17 amino acids. CDR3 DNA: TGTGCTAGTGCACAGAATATCGGGGCAGGGGGTAACTATGGCTACACCTTC. Residues: CASAQNIGAGGNYGYTF.

This chain joins TRBV7-9 and TRBJ2-2, with D tentatively TRBD1 (5 bases). In germline, CDR1 is SEHNR, CDR2 FQNEAQ (reference sequence). CDR3 size: 16 residues. Trimming shortened V by 2 bases and J by 5 bases, and 15 bases separated the two germline ends. The CDR3 reads CASSLFQGLGTGELFF. CDR3 DNA: TGTGCCAGCAGCTTATTTCAGGGATTGGGGACCGGGGAGCTGTTTTTT.

The rearrangement links TRBV2 to TRBJ2-1; 10 nucleotides agree with TRBD1. With 0 bases clipped from V and 5 bases from J, the junction kept 1 base outside the gene matches. Germline lookup yields CDR1 SNHLY and CDR2 FYNNEI. CDR3 length: 15 residues. CDR3 DNA: TGTGCCAGCAGTGAAGCTGGGACAGGGGACAATGAGCAGTTCTTC. It encodes CASSEAGTGDNEQFF.

The rearrangement uses TRBV9 and TRBJ2-7; 11 bases agree with TRBD2. Germline V CDR1 and CDR2: SGDLS, YYNGEE. V lost 4 bases and J lost 0; bases outside the gene matches: 12. The CDR3 is made up of 18 amino acids. The CDR3 DNA is TGTGCCAGCAGCACCCAGCCACTAGCGGGGGTATCCTCCTACGAGCAGTACTTC. Its protein product is CASSTQPLAGVSSYEQYF.

V is TRBV6-6 and J is TRBJ2-5, with D tentatively TRBD2 (5 bases). The DNA end is a closer match to TRBJ2-7, so the J assignment may be wrong. The germline V gene encodes CDR1 MNHNY and CDR2 SVGAGI (reference sequence). The CDR3 covers 16 residues. The CDR3 spells CASRRTWSPEVYEQYF. The CDR3 DNA sequence: TGTGCCAGCAGGCGAACTTGGAGTCCGGAGGTCTACGAGCAGTACTTC.

The chain carries TRBV13 and TRBJ1-3, with unresolved D. Germline V CDR1 and CDR2: PRHDT, FYEKMQ (reference sequence). Trimming stripped 1 base from V and 0 bases from J, with 13 bases between. This CDR3 is built from 17 residues. CDR3 bases: TGTGCCAGCAGCTTAGTCCAGCAGGTGGGCTCTGGAAACACCATATATTTT. It codes for CASSLVQQVGSGNTIYF. Variable domain in full (rest from reference TRBV13 and TRBJ1-3): AAGVIQSPRHLIKEKRETATLKCYPIPRHDTVYWYQQGPGQDPQFLISFYEKMQSDKGSIPDRFSAQQFSDYHSELNMSSLELGDSALYFCASSLVQQVGSGNTIYFGEGSWLTVV.

The CDR3 loop is CASSFRVTEAFF. The CDR3 DNA reads as TGTGCCAGCAGCTTCAGGGTCACTGAAGCTTTCTTT. The chain is built from TRBV5-8 and TRBJ1-1; D perhaps matches TRBD1 (5 bases). V was shortened by 2 bases and J by 4 bases, with 6 bases between the two germline ends. The CDR3 consists of 12 residues. The germline CDR1 and CDR2 sequences are SGHTS and YDEGEE.

This clone was detected only a few times. The chain joins TRBV6-5 to TRBJ1-4, with 7 bases identical to TRBD1. The CDR3 has 15 residues. V was clipped by 5 bases and J by 8 bases; unmatched bases: 11. Germline CDR1 is MNHEY and CDR2 is SVGAGI. This CDR3 is CASSIRTGTGEKLFF. The CDR3 DNA follows: TGTGCCAGCAGTATTAGGACAGGAACAGGCGAAAAACTGTTTTTT.

J is TRBJ2-1 and V is TRBV14; a weak D match, TRBD2 (5 bases). Trimming left V 0 bases short and J 6 bases short, with 12 bases between. Looked up from germline, CDR1 is SGHDN and CDR2 is FVKESK. CDR3 size: 15 residues. The CDR3 spells CASSQEGGWGNEQFF. The DNA for the CDR3 is TGTGCCAGCAGCCAAGAAGGAGGATGGGGCAATGAGCAGTTCTTC.

The chain employs TRBV11-2 and TRBJ2-7, with D perhaps matching TRBD1 (6 bases). The CDR3 extends over 14 amino acids. Trimming cost V 0 bases and J 4 bases, with 10 bases left between them. Germline V lookup: CDR1 SGHAT, CDR2 FQNNGV. CDR3 loop: CASSLDWGQYEQYF. The DNA for the CDR3 is TGTGCCAGCAGCTTAGATTGGGGGCAATACGAGCAGTACTTC.

The sample holds a few counts of this clone. Sequence at one end of the junction differs from germline and may be a read error. The V call is TRBV19, the J call TRBJ1-2, with 12 nucleotides matching TRBD1. Germline V gene sequence: CDR1 LNHDA, CDR2 SQIVND (reference sequence). The CDR3 runs 14 residues. CDR3 bases: TGTGCCAGTACCTCCGTTGGGACAGGGGGCGCGTTGTCCTTC. Translating it yields CASTSVGTGGALSF.

The chain joins TRBV5-1 to TRBJ2-3; D might be TRBD1 (7 bases). Germline V lookup: CDR1 SGHRS, CDR2 YFSETQ. The CDR3 extends over 16 amino acids. Trimming left V 3 bases short and J 3 bases short, with 17 bases between. DNA of the CDR3: TGCGCCAGCAGCTCAACAGGGGACGGGAGAACAGATACGCAGTATTTT. Its translation is CASSSTGDGRTDTQYF.

The chain is built from TRBV11-2 and TRBJ2-3, with 15 bases fitting TRBD2. This CDR3 is 16 amino acids long. Trimming took 5 bases from V and 3 from J; bases not matched to a gene: 3. Germline CDR1 is SGHAT and CDR2 is FQNNGV. The CDR3 reads CASSIGTSGGTDTQYF. The CDR3 region has the DNA TGTGCCAGCAGCATCGGGACTAGCGGGGGGACAGATACGCAGTATTTT.

This sequence joins TRBV5-5 and TRBJ1-4; D is uncertain. The CDR3 is 15 residues long. Trimming removed 0 bases from V and 8 bases from J, with 14 bases in between. Germline CDR1 SGHKS, CDR2 YYEKEE (reference sequence). The DNA of the CDR3 is TGTGCCAGCAGCTTGGCCCGGGTGGAGTGGGAAAAACTGTTTTTT. Translated, it gives CASSLARVEWEKLFF. Complete variable domain (other parts from reference TRBV5-5 and TRBJ1-4): DAGVTQSPTHLIKTRGQQVTLRCSPISGHKSVSWYQQVLGQGPQFIFQYYEKEERGRGNFPDRFSARQFPNYSSELNVNALLLGDSALYLCASSLARVEWEKLFFGSGTQLSVL.

This chain connects TRBV5-4 to TRBJ1-4; TRBD1 might be the D (6 bases). Trimming pared 0 bases from V and 5 bases from J, leaving 11 bases between. The germline gives CDR1 SGHNT, CDR2 YYREEE (reference sequence). CDR3 length: 15 residues. This chain's CDR3 is CASSLARGGNEKLFF. The CDR3 bases are TGTGCCAGCAGCTTGGCCCGCGGGGGCAATGAAAAACTGTTTTTT. Variable domain in full (rest from reference TRBV5-4 and TRBJ1-4): ETGVTQSPTHLIKTRGQQVTLRCSSQSGHNTVSWYQQALGQGPQFIFQYYREEENGRGNFPPRFSGLQFPNYSSELNVNALELDDSALYLCASSLARGGNEKLFFGSGTQLSVL.

The V gene is TRBV11-2, the J gene TRBJ1-4, with D possibly TRBD1 on 5 matching bases. The CDR3 runs to 13 residues. Trimming shortened V by 11 bases and J by 8 bases, and 18 bases separated the two germline ends. Germline CDR1 is SGHAT and CDR2 is FQNNGV. CDR3 amino acids: CACKGGAGEKLFF. For the CDR3, the DNA is TGTGCCTGCAAGGGAGGGGCGGGAGAAAAACTGTTTTTT.

The genes are TRBV6-5 and TRBJ1-1; D ambiguous. Germline CDR1 and CDR2: MNHEY and SVGAGI. The V end lost 6 bases, the J end lost 1 base, and 12 bases lay between the germline ends. The CDR3 sequence is 14 residues long. For the CDR3, the DNA is TGTGCCAGCAGCCTTACCCGGGGGAACACTGAAGCTTTCTTT. Translation: CASSLTRGNTEAFF.